Below, one TCR beta chain is given with its context. Its antigen is not identified. This sample is drawn from a study of T cells expressing NK-cell markers. Study-wide context: The study sequenced eight donors, seven HCMV-seropositive and one seronegative.

TCR beta cDNA was generated via 5'RACE template switching incorporating UMIs. After re-calling the 5' RACE reads, TCRdb lists one entry per CDR3 protein, DNA absent. This specimen shows 400,000 to 500,000 distinct CDR3 sequences; the ten leading clones hold 7.3%. General study findings and limits: The CD3+CD56-NKG2C+ fraction of several donors was also led by these clonotypes.

Germline V gene data show CDR1 as SQVTM and CDR2 as ANQGSEA. This CDR3 is 12 amino acids long. Source material: blood T cells: a sorted CD56 or NKG2C T cell subset, CD4+ or CD8+ T cells, or bulk PBMC T cells (not recorded which). The V call is TRBV29-1, the J call TRBJ1-1. The receptor's source is a woman aged 18 to 75 in good health. CDR3 protein: CSVRATELEAFF.